This record concerns one T cell receptor beta chain sequence. Per the study methods: Reference gene primer amplification gave estimated nucleated cell counts. TCRdb's copy holds only in-frame clones and misses some; the assay was immunoSEQ multiplex PCR. V and J calls and clone size are copied from that table; D and trimming were computed from the DNA. In the table there are 250,000 or so clones, roughly nine tenths of which are singletons. The data were obtained in a study of blood T cell repertoires in COVID-19. The specimen was peripheral blood. The clonotype was recovered from a man in his forties or fifties with active or convalescent COVID-19.

The CDR3 DNA reads as TGTGCCAGCAGTGTTCGCAGGGGGGATTTAACTGAAGCTTTCTTT. This translates into CASSVRRGDLTEAFF. The chain has TRBV2 and TRBJ1-1; 7 bases agree with TRBD1. From germline, CDR1 is SNHLY and CDR2 FYNNEI. V trimming: 4 bases; J trimming: 5 bases; junction bases outside the gene matches: 10. This CDR3 has 15 amino acids. The variable domain in full, completed from reference TRBV2 and TRBJ1-1, reads EPEVTQTPSHQVTQMGQEVILRCVPISNHLYFYWYRQILGQKVEFLVSFYNNEISEKSEIFDDQFSVERPDGSNFTLKIRSTKLEDSAMYFCASSVRRGDLTEAFFGQGTRLTVV.